These T cell receptor beta chains were read from a single sample in a study of blood T cells in healthy people across ages. TCRdb re-analysed the 5' RACE reads in MiXCR, keeping a single row per CDR3 protein. The repertoire holds roughly 1.6 million distinct CDR3 sequences, with 30% to 40% as singletons. The sequenced sample consisted of blood. The receptors originated from a woman aged 25 to 39 in good health. The CDR3 runs from the conserved cysteine through the conserved F or W. The D gene is left open where the match is weak. Some rows have no size entry. The others give once, few or many, or a class for an expanded clone.

V	J	size	D	CDR3	DNA
TRBV5-5	TRBJ2-3	-	TRBD2	CASSSSGDSADTQYF	TGTGCCAGCAGCTCGAGCGGGGATAGCGCAGATACGCAGTATTTT
TRBV3-1	TRBJ1-4	-	-	CASRGRDGNEKLFF	TGTGCCAGCAGAGGCCGGGACGGGAATGAAAAACTGTTTTTT
TRBV27	TRBJ2-7	-	TRBD2	CASSLGGSSYNEQYF	TGTGCCAGCAGTTTAGGCGGGAGCTCCTACAATGAGCAGTACTTC
TRBV28	TRBJ1-1	few	TRBD1	CASSRSDRGSTEAFF	TGTGCCAGCAGTAGGTCGGACAGGGGATCCACTGAAGCTTTCTTT
TRBV21-1	TRBJ2-5	few	-	CASSNKQETQYF	TGTGCCAGCAGCAACAAGCAAGAGACCCAGTACTTC
TRBV27	TRBJ2-1	-	-	CASSPQPTGSSYNEQFF	TGTGCCAGCAGTCCCCAACCGACGGGGAGTTCCTACAATGAGCAGTTCTTC
TRBV2	TRBJ2-7	few	TRBD1	CASGSGTGSYEQYF	TGTGCCAGCGGCTCCGGGACAGGGAGTTACGAGCAGTACTTC
TRBV20-1	TRBJ1-1	-	-	CSARPGGNTEAFF	TGCAGTGCTCGCCCCGGGGGGAACACTGAAGCTTTCTTT
TRBV3-1	TRBJ2-7	-	TRBD2	CASSQGGLAGLSSYEQYF	TGTGCCAGCAGCCAAGGAGGACTAGCGGGACTCAGCTCCTACGAGCAGTACTTC
TRBV15	TRBJ2-3	-	-	CATSPRGLGTDTQYF	TGTGCCACCAGCCCCCGGGGTCTAGGCACAGATACGCAGTATTTT
TRBV15	TRBJ1-5	-	-	CATSPLDSNQPQHF	TGTGCCACCAGCCCCCTGGATAGCAATCAGCCCCAGCATTTT
TRBV7-6	TRBJ2-1	few	TRBD2	CASSLWGGASGTYNEQFF	TGTGCCAGCAGCCTATGGGGTGGGGCTAGCGGCACCTACAATGAGCAGTTCTTC
TRBV25-1	TRBJ2-1	few	TRBD2	CASRQNSISSGRGNEQFF	TGTGCCAGCAGACAGAATTCGATCTCTAGCGGGAGGGGCAATGAGCAGTTCTTC
TRBV7-2	TRBJ2-7	few	TRBD2	CASSLRGLAGGATYEQYF	TGTGCCAGCAGCTTAAGAGGACTAGCGGGAGGAGCAACCTACGAGCAGTACTTC
TRBV4-2	TRBJ2-2	-	TRBD2	CAGSQDRREGRTGELFF	TGTGCCGGCAGCCAAGATAGGAGGGAGGGCCGGACCGGGGAGCTGTTTTTT
TRBV29-1	TRBJ1-2	-	-	CSGGGREHGYTF	TGCAGCGGGGGGGGCAGGGAACATGGCTACACCTTC
TRBV6-5	TRBJ2-7	-	TRBD2	CASSYSKAGGRWEQYF	TGTGCCAGCAGTTACTCGAAGGCGGGAGGGCGCTGGGAGCAGTACTTC
TRBV5-1	TRBJ2-3	-	-	CAGSPSRDTQYF	TGCGCCGGCAGCCCCTCTAGAGATACGCAGTATTTT
TRBV7-9	TRBJ2-3	many	-	CASSSLVDTQYF	TGTGCCAGCAGCTCCTTAGTGGATACGCAGTATTTT
TRBV29-1	TRBJ2-7	few	TRBD1	CSVESPGGLGYEQYF	TGCAGCGTTGAATCCCCAGGGGGCCTGGGATACGAGCAGTACTTC
TRBV7-3	TRBJ2-1	-	TRBD2	CASSSTGLAGDNEQFF	TGTGCCAGCAGCTCCACCGGACTAGCGGGAGACAATGAGCAGTTCTTC
TRBV18	TRBJ1-1	few	-	CASSPFTTLNTEAFF	TGTGCCAGCTCACCATTTACCACACTGAACACTGAAGCTTTCTTT
TRBV7-8	TRBJ2-1	-	TRBD2	CASSLGLAGGTSSYNEQFF	TGTGCCAGCAGCTTAGGGCTAGCGGGGGGGACCAGCTCCTACAATGAGCAGTTCTTC
TRBV29-1	TRBJ2-3	many	-	CSARGRFTDTQYF	TGCAGCGCACGGGGCAGATTCACAGATACGCAGTATTTT
TRBV7-2	TRBJ2-3	many	TRBD2	CASSLGGLAVTDTQYF	TGTGCCAGCAGCTTAGGAGGCCTAGCGGTCACAGATACGCAGTATTTT
TRBV3-1	TRBJ1-5	-	-	CASSQRWDQPQHF	TGTGCCAGCAGCCAAAGATGGGATCAGCCCCAGCATTTT
TRBV29-1	TRBJ2-3	-	-	CSVEGQGTDTQYF	TGCAGCGTTGAAGGTCAGGGTACAGATACGCAGTATTTT
TRBV7-3	TRBJ2-1	few	TRBD2	CASSLWTSGRGSYNEQFF	TGTGCCAGCAGCTTATGGACTAGCGGGAGGGGGTCCTACAATGAGCAGTTCTTC
TRBV3-1	TRBJ2-3	-	-	CAGSQTRAGDTQYF	TGTGCCGGCAGCCAAACTAGGGCGGGCGATACGCAGTATTTT
TRBV20-1	TRBJ1-2	-	TRBD1	CSARVTGGYGYTF	TGCAGTGCTAGAGTTACAGGGGGATACGGCTACACCTTC
TRBV11-2	TRBJ1-1	-	-	CASSSRGGGAEAFF	TGTGCCAGCAGCTCCCGAGGAGGGGGGGCTGAAGCTTTCTTT